The rows below give T cell receptor beta chains drawn from one sample of a study of T cell changes during pregnancy in multiple sclerosis. Sequencing used immunoSEQ multiplex PCR; TCRdb keeps in-frame clones, though not all of them. The sample records 100,000 or so clones, about 89% being singletons. The specimen was peripheral blood, collected after pregnancy. The source of these receptors is a female donor with multiple sclerosis, enrolled in a pregnancy study. Both conserved end residues are part of each CDR3. D genes are given only for firm matches. Size is omitted from some rows. Given values are once, few, many or a class for expanded clones.

V gene	J gene	D gene	clone size	CDR3 DNA	CDR3 protein
TRBV18	TRBJ2-2	NA	NA	TGTGCCAGCTCACTAACTACGGGTATTAACACCGGGGAGCTGTTTTTT	CASSLTTGINTGELFF
TRBV5-3	TRBJ2-7	NA	NA	TGTGCCAGAGAGAGAGGGAAGCCCTGGACGATGAACTACGAGCAGTACTTC	CARERGKPWTMNYEQYF
TRBV19	TRBJ2-2	NA	once	TGTGCCAGTAGTATTTTAGAAGCACAGGCCAACACCGGGGAGCTGTTTTTT	CASSILEAQANTGELFF
TRBV6-5	TRBJ2-1	TRBD1	NA	TGTGCCAGCAGTAAACAGGGGGACCCTTACAATGAGCAGTTCTTC	CASSKQGDPYNEQFF
TRBV19	TRBJ1-6	NA	NA	TGTGCCAGTAGTTTTCTCGCAATCGGGGGAAATTCACCCCTCCACTTT	CASSFLAIGGNSPLHF
TRBV19	TRBJ1-2	NA	NA	TGTGCCAGTAGCACACAGGGAATCGATGGCTACACCTTC	CASSTQGIDGYTF
TRBV6-5	TRBJ1-6	NA	NA	TGTGCCAGCAACACCTATAATTCACCCCTCCACTTT	CASNTYNSPLHF
TRBV4-1	TRBJ1-1	TRBD1	NA	TGCGCCAGCAGCCATCTAGGACAGGTAAGGATGAACACTGAAGCTTTCTTT	CASSHLGQVRMNTEAFF
TRBV4-2	TRBJ1-2	TRBD1	once	TGTGCCAGCAGTCCTAACAGGGGGCGCTCGGTTTATGGCTACACCTTC	CASSPNRGRSVYGYTF
TRBV7-9	TRBJ1-2	TRBD1	NA	TGTGCCAGCAGCTTAGCTAGGACAGGCAACTATGGCTACACCTTC	CASSLARTGNYGYTF
TRBV19	TRBJ2-7	NA	once	TGTGCCAGTAGTCAGCGAGAGGATGCCGGCATTGCGGTCTCCTACGAGCAGTACTTC	CASSQREDAGIAVSYEQYF
TRBV10-1	TRBJ2-2	NA	NA	TGCGCCAGCAGTGAGATTAGACTCACCGGGGAGCTGTTTTTT	CASSEIRLTGELFF
TRBV6-5	TRBJ2-5	NA	NA	TGTGCCAGCAGTTACCAGGGAAGGGGGACCCAGTACTTC	CASSYQGRGTQYF
TRBV9	TRBJ2-1	TRBD1	few	TGTGCCAGCAGCGCAAGACAGGGAAGCTCCTACAATGAGCAGTTCTTC	CASSARQGSSYNEQFF
TRBV10-1	TRBJ2-7	NA	medium-sized	TGCGCCAGCAGTGACAACCTAGAGCAGTACTTC	CASSDNLEQYF
TRBV2	TRBJ1-1	NA	NA	TGTGCCAGCAGTGAAGCGGGGCCGAACACTGAAGCTTTCTTT	CASSEAGPNTEAFF
TRBV27	TRBJ2-7	NA	NA	TGTGCCAGCAGTTTTACAGGGTCCTACGAGCAGTACTTC	CASSFTGSYEQYF
TRBV20-1	TRBJ1-3	NA	NA	TGCAGTGCCAACTCTGCGAACACCATATATTTT	CSANSANTIYF
TRBV15	TRBJ2-3	NA	once	TGTGCCACCAGCAGTGCGGCGGGTACTACGCAGTATTTT	CATSSAAGTTQYF
TRBV7-2	TRBJ1-2	TRBD1	NA	TGTGCCAGCAGCTCCTGGACAGGAAGTACCTGGGGCTACACCTTC	CASSSWTGSTWGYTF
TRBV19	TRBJ2-5	NA	NA	TGTGCCAGTTCCGACGACTGGAAAGAGACCCAGTACTTC	CASSDDWKETQYF
TRBV5-5	TRBJ2-7	TRBD1	NA	TGTGCCAGCAGCTTGGGACAGGGGATTTCCTACGAGCAGTACTTC	CASSLGQGISYEQYF
TRBV30	TRBJ1-4	NA	NA	TGTGCCTGGAGTGTACTTGACGGGAAACTGTTTTTT	CAWSVLDGKLFF
TRBV5-4	TRBJ2-3	NA	once	TGTGCCAGCAGCTTGGGAATAGCGTCGGCAGATACGCAGTATTTT	CASSLGIASADTQYF
TRBV7-8	TRBJ1-1	TRBD1	NA	TGTGCCAGCAGCGCCACAGGGGATAACACTGAAGCTTTCTTT	CASSATGDNTEAFF
TRBV5-1	TRBJ2-7	NA	NA	TGCGCCAGCAGCTCTCCAGGGAACTACGAGCAGTACTTC	CASSSPGNYEQYF
TRBV4-1	TRBJ2-7	NA	NA	TGCGCCAGCAGCCAAGATCTAGAGGGAGGGCAGTACTTC	CASSQDLEGGQYF
TRBV2	TRBJ1-1	NA	NA	TGTGCCAGCAGTGAAGTCCATGAAGCTTTCTTT	CASSEVHEAFF
TRBV10-2	TRBJ1-2	NA	few	TGCGCCAGCAGTGGGGCAGCCAGTAGAGGCTACACCTTC	CASSGAASRGYTF
TRBV2	TRBJ2-3	TRBD2	NA	TGTGCCGCTCTTGGGTCGGGGGGGCCTAGGGCAGATACGCAGTATTTT	CAALGSGGPRADTQYF
TRBV27	TRBJ1-2	NA	NA	TGTGCCAGCACCTCCTTTCAAAGCGACTATGGCTACACCTTC	CASTSFQSDYGYTF
TRBV11-2	TRBJ2-7	TRBD1	NA	TGTGCCAGCACCCTCGACAGGGTCGAGCAGTACTTC	CASTLDRVEQYF